In its sample, the clone carrying this T cell receptor beta chain was seen a few times. Its antigen is as yet unknown. The data were taken from a study of OX40 agonist ivuxolimab in advanced cancers. The overall study: Patient treatment consisted of intravenous ivuxolimab administration every 2 weeks at 0.01 to 10 mg/kg.

Whole-study results and caveats: Both blood CD4+ and CD8+ T cells showed clonal growth by week 6 at 0.1 to 3.0 mg/kg.

The repertoire was sequenced with immunoSEQ multiplex PCR; TCRdb's copy has only in-frame clones and lacks some. This table holds 40,000 to 45,000 clones, approximately 86% found once. Per germline, CDR1 SGHNT and CDR2 YYREEE (reference sequence). The length of the CDR3 is 15 residues. The J segment lost 3 bases and the V segment lost 4 bases, leaving 4 bases of the junction unmatched. The chain couples TRBV5-4 to TRBJ2-3, with 11 nucleotides matching TRBD2. Sequenced material: CD4+ or CD8+ T cells sorted from blood, taken in a trial of the OX40 agonist ivuxolimab. This TCR was sampled from an adult with an advanced solid tumor such as melanoma, head and neck, liver or kidney cancer. The DNA of the CDR3 is TGTGCCAGCAGCCTGGGACTAGCGGTTACAGATACGCAGTATTTT. Amino acid sequence: CASSLGLAVTDTQYF.